This T cell receptor beta chain was captured by sequencing in a study of vaccination and CD4 T cells after COVID-19. Whole-study context: Overlapping spike peptides of SARS-CoV-2, HCoV-NL63, HCoV-OC43 and HCoV-229E stimulated the cells. Control cultures used a CEFX viral epitope pool, an HIV-1 Nef peptide pool, or no peptide. Study observations and caveats: Post-vaccination reactive clonotypes (median approximately 36) did not differ significantly from post-infection (under 22).

The CDR3 has 14 amino acids. The V gene's germline CDR1 is SNHLY and CDR2 FYNNEI. Trimming pared 2 bases from V and 4 bases from J, leaving 10 bases between. Noted treatment: roughly 10-day PBMC culture with coronavirus spike peptide pools or control peptides (ViraFEST assay). ViraFEST used peptide pools to expand antigen-specific T cells before TCR sequencing. This clonotype came up a few times. Its antigen is undetermined. Cultured CD4+ T cell DNA was sequenced using the Oncomine TCR Beta short-read assay. In TCRdb, the PCR reads were re-called with MiXCR into one record per CDR3 protein. Seen here are under 25,000 distinct CDR3 sequences, approximately 27% observed once, and the top ten hold approximately 10%.

The sequence was obtained from a human donor with COVID-19. The sample consisted of cultured CD4+ T cells from blood. The genes are TRBV2 and TRBJ2-3; D ambiguous. DNA for the CDR3: TGTGCCAGCAGTGAAAGGGCTAGTTCAGATACGCAGTATTTT. Its protein product is CASSERASSDTQYF.